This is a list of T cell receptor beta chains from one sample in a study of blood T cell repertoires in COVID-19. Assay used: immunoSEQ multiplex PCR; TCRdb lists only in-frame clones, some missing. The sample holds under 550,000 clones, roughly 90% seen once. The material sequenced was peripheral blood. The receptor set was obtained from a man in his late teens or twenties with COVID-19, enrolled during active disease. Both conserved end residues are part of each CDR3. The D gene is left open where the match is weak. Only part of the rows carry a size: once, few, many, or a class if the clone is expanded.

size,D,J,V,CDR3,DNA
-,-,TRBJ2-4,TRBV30,CAWGRDWLAKNIQYF,TGTGCCTGGGGGCGGGACTGGCTAGCCAAAAACATTCAGTACTTC
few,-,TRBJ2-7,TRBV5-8,CASSLDIYEQYF,TGTGCCAGCAGCTTGGATATATACGAGCAGTACTTC
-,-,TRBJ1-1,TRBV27,CASSSGLNTEAFF,TGTGCCAGCAGTTCGGGGTTGAACACTGAAGCTTTCTTT
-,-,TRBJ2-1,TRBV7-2,CASSLAWFGGTEQFF,TGTGCCAGCAGCTTAGCCTGGTTCGGAGGGACTGAGCAGTTCTTC
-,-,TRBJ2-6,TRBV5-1,CASSPSGSGANVLTF,TGCGCCAGCAGTCCTTCAGGATCTGGGGCCAACGTCCTGACTTTC
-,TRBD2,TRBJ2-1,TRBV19,CASSAGTRGRNEQFF,TGTGCCAGTAGTGCCGGGACTAGGGGTCGGAATGAGCAGTTCTTC
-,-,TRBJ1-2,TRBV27,CASSLSTNYGYTF,TGTGCCAGCAGTTTGAGTACCAACTATGGCTACACCTTC
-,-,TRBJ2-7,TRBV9,CASSPRQNAYEQYF,TGTGCCAGCAGCCCCCGACAGAATGCCTACGAGCAGTACTTC
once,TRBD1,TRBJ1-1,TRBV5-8,CASSLRGRYTEAFF,TGTGCCAGCAGCTTGAGGGGGCGGTACACTGAAGCTTTCTTT
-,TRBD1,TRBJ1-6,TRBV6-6,CASSSRDRGDSPLHF,TGTGCCAGCAGCTCCCGGGACAGGGGAGATTCACCCCTCCACTTT
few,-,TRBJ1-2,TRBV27,CASRHLGGYTF,TGTGCCAGCAGGCACCTCGGTGGCTACACCTTC
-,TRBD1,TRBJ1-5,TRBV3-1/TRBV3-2,CASSPEVQGARDNQPQHF,TGTGCCAGCAGCCCAGAGGTCCAGGGGGCTAGGGACAATCAGCCCCAGCATTTT
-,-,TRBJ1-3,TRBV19,CASSIWGPGNTIYF,TGTGCCAGTAGTATCTGGGGGCCCGGAAACACCATATATTTT
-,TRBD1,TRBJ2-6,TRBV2,CASSTGDGSGANVLTF,TGTGCCAGCAGCACAGGGGATGGGTCTGGGGCCAACGTCCTGACTTTC
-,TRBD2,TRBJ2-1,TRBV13,CASSPRLRGGRNEQFF,TGTGCCAGCAGCCCCCGCCTCCGGGGGGGCAGAAATGAGCAGTTCTTC
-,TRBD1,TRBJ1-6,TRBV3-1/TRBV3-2,CASSQRTGESPLHF,TGTGCCAGCAGCCAAAGGACAGGGGAATCACCCCTCCACTTT
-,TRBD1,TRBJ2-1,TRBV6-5,CASSWTGTGVVNEQFF,TGTGCCAGCAGTTGGACCGGGACAGGGGTTGTGAATGAGCAGTTCTTC
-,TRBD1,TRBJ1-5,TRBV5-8,CASRDRGRGKNQPQHF,TGTGCCAGCAGGGACAGGGGGCGAGGGAAGAATCAGCCCCAGCATTTT
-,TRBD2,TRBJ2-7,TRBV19,CATRPSGGFYEQYF,TGTGCCACCCGACCTAGCGGGGGGTTCTACGAGCAGTACTTC
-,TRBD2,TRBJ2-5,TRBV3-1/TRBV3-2,CASSQGNWREGETQYF,TGTGCCAGCAGCCAAGGGAATTGGCGGGAGGGAGAGACCCAGTACTTC
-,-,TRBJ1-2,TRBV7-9,CASSLSARGEGFNYGYTF,TGTGCCAGCAGCTTAAGTGCCCGCGGGGAGGGCTTTAACTATGGCTACACCTTC
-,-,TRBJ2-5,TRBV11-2,CASSLDRGGKETQYF,TGTGCCAGCAGCTTAGATAGGGGCGGGAAAGAGACCCAGTACTTC
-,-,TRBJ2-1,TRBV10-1,CASGGALGEQFF,TGCGCCAGCGGAGGGGCCCTCGGGGAGCAGTTCTTC
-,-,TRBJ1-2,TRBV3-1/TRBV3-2,CASSQEVAGLYGYTF,TGTGCCAGCAGCCAAGAGGTGGCAGGCCTCTATGGCTACACCTTC
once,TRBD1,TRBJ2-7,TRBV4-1,CASSQEIGTGFEQYF,TGCGCCAGCAGCCAAGAGATAGGGACAGGGTTCGAGCAGTACTTC
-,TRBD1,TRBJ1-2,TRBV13,CASSLPTGAGGYTF,TGTGCCAGCAGCTTGCCGACAGGGGCCGGCGGCTACACCTTC
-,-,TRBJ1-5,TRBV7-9,CASSLEGDQPQHF,TGTGCCAGCAGCTTAGAGGGGGATCAGCCCCAGCATTTT
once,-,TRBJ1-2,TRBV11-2,CASRGGRDGYTF,TGTGCCAGCAGGGGGGGGCGCGATGGCTACACCTTC
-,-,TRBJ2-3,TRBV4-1,CASSQDPLSTDTQYF,TGCGCCAGCAGCCAAGATCCCCTTTCCACAGATACGCAGTATTTT
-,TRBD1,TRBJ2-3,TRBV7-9,CASSRSGGNTDTQYF,TGTGCCAGCAGCCGATCAGGGGGCAACACAGATACGCAGTATTTT
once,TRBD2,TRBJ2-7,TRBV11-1,CASSKTLPGLGGEQYF,TGTGCCAGCAGCAAAACATTACCGGGACTAGGGGGCGAGCAGTACTTC
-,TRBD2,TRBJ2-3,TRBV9,CASSVKIAGGSDTQYF,TGTGCCAGCAGCGTCAAGATAGCGGGGGGGTCAGATACGCAGTATTTT
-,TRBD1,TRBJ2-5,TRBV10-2,CASTTGAETQYF,TGCGCCAGCACGACAGGGGCAGAGACCCAGTACTTC
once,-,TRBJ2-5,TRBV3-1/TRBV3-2,CASSRQAETQYF,TGTGCCAGCAGCCGGCAGGCTGAGACCCAGTACTTC
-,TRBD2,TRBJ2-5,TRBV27,CASSPGTSGGAKTQYF,TGTGCCAGCAGCCCCGGGACTAGCGGGGGGGCGAAGACCCAGTACTTC
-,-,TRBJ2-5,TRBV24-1,CATSDSPASTQYF,TGTGCCACCAGTGATTCCCCCGCGTCGACCCAGTACTTC
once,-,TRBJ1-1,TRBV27,CASSTQGNTEAFF,TGTGCCAGCAGTACTCAGGGGAACACTGAAGCTTTCTTT
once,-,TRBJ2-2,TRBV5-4,CASSVTGFGELFF,TGTGCCAGCAGCGTGACAGGTTTCGGGGAGCTGTTTTTT
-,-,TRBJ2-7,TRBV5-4,CASRDGTEELYEQYF,TGTGCCAGCAGGGACGGGACTGAGGAGCTTTACGAGCAGTACTTC
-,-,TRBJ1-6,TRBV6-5,CASKTQGRSPLHF,TGTGCCAGCAAGACCCAGGGGCGTTCACCCCTCCACTTT
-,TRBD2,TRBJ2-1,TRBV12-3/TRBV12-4,CASRPGLENEQFF,TGTGCCAGCAGACCGGGACTAGAGAATGAGCAGTTCTTC
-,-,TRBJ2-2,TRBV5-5,CASSLATGTGELFF,TGTGCCAGCAGCTTGGCGACGGGCACCGGGGAGCTGTTTTTT
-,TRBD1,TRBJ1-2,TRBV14,CASSLGLGTGLGYTF,TGTGCCAGCAGCCTGGGCTTGGGGACAGGGCTTGGCTACACCTTC
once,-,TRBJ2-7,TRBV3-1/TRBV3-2,CASSQEGQGASYEQYF,TGTGCCAGCAGCCAAGAAGGGCAGGGCGCATCCTACGAGCAGTACTTC
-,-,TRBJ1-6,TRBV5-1,CASSLGGTDNSPLHF,TGCGCCAGCAGCTTAGGGGGAACTGATAATTCACCCCTCCACTTT
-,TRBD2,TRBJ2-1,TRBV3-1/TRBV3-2,CASSRGTSGSNEQFF,TGTGCCAGCAGCCGCGGGACTAGCGGGAGCAATGAGCAGTTCTTC
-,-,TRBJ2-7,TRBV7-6,CASSQQASAEQYF,TGTGCCAGCAGCCAACAAGCTAGCGCCGAGCAGTACTTC
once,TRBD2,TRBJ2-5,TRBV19,CASTERGKETQYF,TGTGCCAGTACCGAGCGGGGAAAAGAGACCCAGTACTTC
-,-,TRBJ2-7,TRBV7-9,CASSYDRYEQYF,TGTGCCAGCAGCTACGACAGGTACGAGCAGTACTTC
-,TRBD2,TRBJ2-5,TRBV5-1,CASSSARSSGKPQETQYF,TGCGCCAGCAGCTCGGCCCGGTCCAGCGGGAAACCCCAAGAGACCCAGTACTTC
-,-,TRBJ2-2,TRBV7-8,CASSPLAGELFF,TGTGCCAGCAGCCCACTTGCGGGGGAGCTGTTTTTT
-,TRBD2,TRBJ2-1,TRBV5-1,CASSFLAGGGNEQFF,TGCGCCAGCAGCTTCCTAGCGGGGGGTGGCAATGAGCAGTTCTTC
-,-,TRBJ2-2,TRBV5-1,CASSSERGGELFF,TGCGCCAGCAGCTCGGAGCGTGGCGGGGAGCTGTTTTTT
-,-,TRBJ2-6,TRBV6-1,CASSEWASGANVLTF,TGTGCCAGCAGTGAGTGGGCCTCTGGGGCCAACGTCCTGACTTTC
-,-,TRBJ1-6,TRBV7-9,CASSFTGTYSPLHF,TGTGCCAGCAGCTTCACAGGGACGTATTCACCCCTCCACTTT
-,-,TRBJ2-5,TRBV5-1,CASSSGELQGNQYF,TGCGCCAGCAGCTCCGGGGAGTTACAGGGAAACCAGTACTTC
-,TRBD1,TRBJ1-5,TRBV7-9,CASSQTGFNQPQHF,TGTGCCAGCAGCCAGACAGGGTTCAATCAGCCCCAGCATTTT